Shown below are 29 T cell receptor beta chains from a single sample sequenced in a study of TIL therapy for anti-PD-1-resistant metastatic lung cancer. Sample time point: pre-treatment sample, taken before nivolumab and TIL therapy. The tumor samples were excised metastases, mostly pleural nodules or supraclavicular lymph nodes. Sequencing used immunoSEQ v3. Profiled with immunoSEQ multiplex PCR; TCRdb holds only in-frame clones, not every one. The data hold approximately 11,000 clones, with about 61% observed a single time. Sequenced material: tumor tissue, taken at baseline. The receptors were sampled from a person aged 25-80 years with non-small cell lung cancer.

V and J are TRBV5-5 and TRBJ2-5, with TRBD2 matching over 14 bases. The junction had 3 bases not matched to a gene; V was cut back by 5 bases and J by 3 bases. The CDR3 contains 15 residues. Germline V gene lookup returns CDR1 SGHKS and CDR2 YYEKEE (reference sequence). CDR3 in DNA: TGTGCCAGCAGTTGGGGACTAGCGGGAGAAGAGACCCAGTACTTC. Amino acids: CASSWGLAGEETQYF.

This clone rates as medium-sized. This rearrangement joins TRBV10-1 to TRBJ2-2; D not resolved. V lost 0 bases, J lost 6 bases, and 11 bases lay in between. CDR3 length equals 15 residues. Germline V gives CDR1 WNHNN, CDR2 SYGVQD (reference sequence). The CDR3 protein is CASSESERVSGELFF. CDR3 nucleotides: TGCGCCAGCAGTGAGTCGGAAAGGGTATCCGGGGAGCTGTTTTTT.

The table lists this clone with a count of one. The chain links TRBV12-3 or TRBV12-4 to TRBJ2-7; D might be TRBD1 or TRBD2, each matching 5 bases. The CDR3 loop spans 13 amino acids. V was trimmed by 6 bases and J by 4 bases, leaving 13 bases between them. CDR3: CASSLGTTYEQYF. The DNA for the CDR3 is TGTGCCAGCAGCCTCGGGACGACGTACGAGCAGTACTTC.

The CDR3 coding sequence is TGTGCCAGCCTGAGTGGTTCGGAGCCCCAGCATTTT. Amino acids: CASLSGSEPQHF. The chain employs TRBV6-5 and TRBJ1-5; D remains ambiguous. The V gene lost 8 bases and the J gene lost 8 bases, with 13 bases spanning the gap. This CDR3 is 12 amino acids long. Germline V gene lookup returns CDR1 MNHEY and CDR2 SVGAGI.

Regarding this clone: At one end, the junction sequence differs from germline, possibly due to a read error. The chain has TRBV10-2 and TRBJ2-7, with D tentatively TRBD1 (5 bases). Germline V CDR1 and CDR2: WSHSY, SAAADI. The CDR3 loop spans 13 amino acids. DNA for the CDR3: TGCGCCAGCAGTGAGAAGGACATCGGGCCCAAGAACTTC. Its translation: CASSEKDIGPKNF.

This clone was detected once. The V and J genes are TRBV27 and TRBJ2-2, with TRBD2 identical over 7 bases. CDR3 size: 13 residues. J lost 7 bases, V lost 6 bases, and 5 bases had no gene match. CDR1 and CDR2 from the germline V gene are MNHEY and SMNVEV (reference sequence). CDR3 residues: CASRGGRGGELFF. The CDR3 region has the DNA TGTGCCAGCAGGGGGGGGAGGGGCGGGGAGCTGTTTTTT.

This clone was detected only a few times. The CDR3 sequence: CASSLDGRGDQPQHF. The DNA for the CDR3 is TGCGCCAGCAGCCTCGACGGGCGCGGCGATCAGCCCCAGCATTTT. J is TRBJ1-5 and V is TRBV5-1; no clear D gene. This CDR3 is 15 amino acids long. Trimming shortened V by 4 bases and J by 5 bases, and 16 bases separated the two germline ends. Germline values: CDR1 SGHRS, CDR2 YFSETQ.

CDR3 amino acids: CSAAAVPDTQYF. The DNA of the CDR3 is TGCAGCGCTGCAGCGGTTCCAGATACGCAGTATTTT. This chain joins TRBV29-1 and TRBJ2-3, with a weak D call TRBD2 (5 bases). Germline V gene lookup returns CDR1 SQVTM and CDR2 ANQGSEA. This CDR3 contains 12 residues. Trimming took 7 bases from V and 4 from J, leaving 12 bases between them.

This chain connects TRBV6-5 to TRBJ1-6, with 9 bases lining up with TRBD1. Per germline, CDR1 MNHEY and CDR2 SVGAGI. The CDR3 loop spans 13 amino acids. After removal of 10 bases from V and 7 bases from J, the junction contained 5 bases not matched to a gene. This chain's CDR3 is CAIAGQGNSPLHF. CDR3 nucleotide sequence: TGTGCCATCGCCGGACAGGGGAATTCACCCCTCCACTTT.

This chain joins TRBV2 and TRBJ2-7; D call uncertain. CDR3 length: 11 amino acids. Trimming pared 4 bases from V and 5 bases from J, leaving 6 bases between. Germline V lookup: CDR1 SNHLY, CDR2 FYNNEI. The CDR3 sequence is CASSGLNEQYF. CDR3 sequence (DNA): TGTGCCAGCAGTGGGCTGAACGAGCAGTACTTC. Based on the CDR3 plus reference TRBV2 and TRBJ2-7, the full variable domain is EPEVTQTPSHQVTQMGQEVILRCVPISNHLYFYWYRQILGQKVEFLVSFYNNEISEKSEIFDDQFSVERPDGSNFTLKIRSTKLEDSAMYFCASSGLNEQYFGPGTRLTVT.

This clone was recorded a few times. The chain has TRBV21-1 and TRBJ1-2. TRBV21-1 corresponds to a pseudogene. The CDR3 is made up of 14 amino acids. CDR3 in DNA: TGTGCCAGCAGCAATTGTCACGGGGGTTATGGCTACACCTTC. This translates into CASSNCHGGYGYTF.

V is TRBV3-1 (or the pseudogene TRBV3-2) and J is TRBJ2-7; 10 bases agree with TRBD2. V was clipped by 4 bases and J by 6 bases; unmatched bases: 6. This CDR3 comprises 14 residues. The germline gives CDR1 LGHDT, CDR2 YNNKEL (reference sequence). CDR3 in amino acids: CASSLGTSEPEQYF. Here the CDR3 DNA reads TGTGCCAGCAGCCTAGGGACTAGCGAACCCGAGCAGTACTTC.

This clone was recorded a few times. CDR3 loop: CASSLVASGRPGELFF. As DNA, the CDR3 is TGCGCCAGCAGCTTGGTGGCTAGCGGGAGGCCCGGGGAGCTGTTTTTT. The chain recombines TRBV5-1 with TRBJ2-2, with 11 bases fitting TRBD2. The CDR3 consists of 16 residues. In germline, CDR1 is SGHRS, CDR2 YFSETQ. V was pared by 0 bases and J by 6 bases, with 4 bases of the junction left unmatched.

Only a few counts were recorded for this clone. The rearrangement joins TRBV25-1 to TRBJ1-3; TRBD1 matches 7 bases. Germline V gene data show CDR1 as MGHDK and CDR2 as SYGVNS. Germline trimming cut 3 bases from V and 0 bases from J; bases unmatched to any gene: 2. This CDR3 is built from 15 residues. The CDR3 sequence is CASSERGPSGNTIYF. Here the CDR3 DNA reads TGTGCCAGCAGTGAGAGGGGGCCCTCTGGAAACACCATATATTTT. The full variable domain, in which reference TRBV25-1 and TRBJ1-3 provide the parts outside the CDR3, is EADIYQTPRYLVIGTGKKITLECSQTMGHDKMYWYQQDPGMELHLIHYSYGVNSTEKGDLSSESTVSRIRTEHFPLTLESARPSHTSQYLCASSERGPSGNTIYFGEGSWLTVV.

This chain links TRBV30 with TRBJ2-3; 11 nucleotides match TRBD2. The germline CDR1 and CDR2 sequences are GTSNPN and SVGIG (reference sequence). The junction had 8 bases not matched to a gene; V was cut back by 5 bases and J by 7 bases. The CDR3 is made up of 14 amino acids. The CDR3 DNA reads TGTGCCTGGGCTCTAGCGGGGGGATGGAATACGCAGTATTTT. It yields the protein CAWALAGGWNTQYF.

The J gene is TRBJ1-5, the V gene TRBV5-1, with 8 bases matching TRBD1. Germline loops: CDR1 SGHRS, CDR2 YFSETQ. With V trimmed by 2 bases and J by 0 bases, 7 bases remained unmatched. The CDR3 contains 17 residues. This chain's CDR3 is CASSFGDRSYSNQPQHF. In DNA form, the CDR3 reads TGCGCCAGCAGCTTCGGGGACAGGTCTTATAGCAATCAGCCCCAGCATTTT.

The chain links TRBV3-1 (or the pseudogene TRBV3-2) to TRBJ1-1; TRBD1 agrees at 11 bases. Germline lookup yields CDR1 LGHDT and CDR2 YNNKEL (reference sequence). V trimming: 1 base; J trimming: 4 bases; junction bases outside the gene matches: 8. The CDR3 is 17 residues long. Here the CDR3 reads CASSQGTGGVWGTEAFF. CDR3 nucleotides: TGTGCCAGCAGCCAAGGGACAGGGGGCGTTTGGGGCACTGAAGCTTTCTTT.

This clone was recorded once. The chain employs TRBV5-8 and TRBJ2-1; D tentatively fits TRBD1 or TRBD2 (5 bases each). Germline V CDR1 and CDR2: SGHTS, YDEGEE. Trimming took off 1 base at V and 2 bases at J, with 16 bases between the two ends. CDR3 size: 17 residues. CDR3 protein: CASSLWGSSPTYNEQFF. In DNA, the CDR3 is TGTGCCAGCAGCTTGTGGGGGAGTAGCCCTACCTACAATGAGCAGTTCTTC.

J is TRBJ2-7 and V is TRBV4-1; TRBD2 might be the D (5 bases). Germline values: CDR1 MGHRA, CDR2 YSYEKL. The CDR3 runs 15 residues. The V end was cut by 0 bases, the J end by 3 bases, with 12 bases between. CDR3: CASSQDWGAYYEQYF. The CDR3, as DNA: TGCGCCAGCAGCCAAGATTGGGGAGCGTACTACGAGCAGTACTTC.

The rearrangement links TRBV6-4 to TRBJ2-1; tentatively, D is TRBD2 (5 bases). Germline values: CDR1 MRHNA, CDR2 SNTAGT. V dropped 0 bases and J dropped 0 bases, with 9 bases sitting between them. The CDR3 loop spans 16 amino acids. The CDR3 DNA is TGTGCCAGCAGTGACTCGCAGCGGAGCTCCTACAATGAGCAGTTCTTC. It yields the protein CASSDSQRSSYNEQFF.

This chain connects TRBV10-3 to TRBJ1-5, with 7 positions matching TRBD1. CDR3 length: 15 residues. Germline V gives CDR1 ENHRY, CDR2 SYGVKD. After removal of 3 bases from V and 6 bases from J, the junction contained 8 bases not matched to a gene. The CDR3 DNA sequence: TGTGCCATCAGTGATATAGGGGGCTTGGCTCAGCCCCAGCATTTT. The encoded protein is CAISDIGGLAQPQHF.

The V gene is TRBV30, the J gene TRBJ2-2; D call uncertain. Looked up from germline, CDR1 is GTSNPN and CDR2 is SVGIG (reference sequence). The CDR3 covers 13 residues. V was shortened by 0 bases and J by 2 bases, with 4 bases between the two germline ends. The CDR3 nucleotides are TGTGCCTGGAGTGTCCCAAACACCGGGGAGCTGTTTTTT. Its protein is CAWSVPNTGELFF.

By share, this clone counts as medium-sized (0.01 to 0.1%). The CDR3 nucleotides read TGTGCCAGCAGCCGAAATCCGGGACTAGCGGGAGAGTACGAGCAGTACTTC. Translating gives CASSRNPGLAGEYEQYF. This sequence joins TRBV27 and TRBJ2-7; 14 bases map to TRBD2. Germline values: CDR1 MNHEY, CDR2 SMNVEV (reference sequence). The CDR3 runs 17 residues. The V and J ends lost 6 bases and 4 bases, in that order; junction bases with no gene match: 11.

The chain joins TRBV30 to TRBJ2-2; 7 nucleotides match TRBD1. Germline loops: CDR1 GTSNPN, CDR2 SVGIG (reference sequence). Trimming took 6 bases from V and 4 from J; bases not matched to a gene: 8. The CDR3 is 14 amino acids. The CDR3, as DNA: TGTGCCTGTTCGAGGGGGCCGATCACCGGGGAGCTGTTTTTT. It yields the protein CACSRGPITGELFF.

The chain joins TRBV30 to TRBJ1-1, with a weak D call TRBD1 (6 bases). With 5 bases removed from V and 0 bases from J, the gap between germline ends came to 10 bases. Germline V lookup: CDR1 GTSNPN, CDR2 SVGIG (reference sequence). The length of the CDR3 is 13 residues. The CDR3 is CAWSGTLNTEAFF. The CDR3, as DNA: TGTGCCTGGTCCGGGACATTGAACACTGAAGCTTTCTTT.

The chain joins TRBV27 to TRBJ1-6; D gene ambiguous. The CDR3 extends over 14 amino acids. Germline CDR1 MNHEY, CDR2 SMNVEV (reference sequence). V was shortened by 2 bases and J by 10 bases, with 12 bases between the two germline ends. The CDR3 protein is CASSLQENRSPLHF. The CDR3 DNA reads as TGTGCCAGCAGTTTACAGGAGAATAGGTCACCCCTCCACTTT.

This clone is medium-sized (0.01 to 0.1%) in the sample. The chain joins TRBV5-1 to TRBJ2-1; D possibly corresponds to TRBD1 (6 bases). The germline CDR1 and CDR2 sequences are SGHRS and YFSETQ. This CDR3 has 14 residues. Trimming stripped 0 bases from V and 4 bases from J, with 8 bases between. DNA of the CDR3: TGCGCCAGCAGCTTGGGAGGGGGTTACAATGAGCAGTTCTTC. Amino acid sequence: CASSLGGGYNEQFF.

The chain couples TRBV6-1 to TRBJ1-4, with no clear D. This CDR3 is 15 amino acids long. CDR1 is MNHNS and CDR2 is SASEGT in the germline V gene. With 0 bases removed from V and 7 bases from J, the gap between germline ends came to 12 bases. DNA of the CDR3: TGTGCCAGCAGTGAAGCGTGGACGGGGATTGAAAAACTGTTTTTT. Amino acid sequence: CASSEAWTGIEKLFF.

As DNA, the CDR3 is TGTGCCGTCACGACCGGGGAGCTGTTTTTT. Its translation is CAVTTGELFF. The chain couples TRBV30 to TRBJ2-2; D remains unclear. Germline values: CDR1 GTSNPN, CDR2 SVGIG (reference sequence). Trimming removed 8 bases at V and 5 bases at J, with 6 bases between. CDR3 size: 10 residues. Full variable domain (outside the CDR3, taken from reference TRBV30 and TRBJ2-2): SQTIHQWPATLVQPVGSPLSLECTVEGTSNPNLYWYRQAAGRGLQLLFYSVGIGQISSEVPQNLSASRPQDRQFILSSKKLLLSDSGFYLCAVTTGELFFGEGSRLTVL.